This is a list of T cell receptor beta chains from one sample in a study of vaccination effects on CD4 cells after COVID-19. Their antigen targets remain unknown. Sequencing used immunoSEQ multiplex PCR; TCRdb keeps in-frame clones, though not all of them. The repertoire holds almost 15,000 clones, 65% to 75% seen once, with about 23% in the top ten. The sequenced sample was CD4+ T cells from PBMCs cultured with HCoV-NL63 spike peptides, obtained after COVID-19 vaccination. The receptors derive from a human donor who received a COVID-19 vaccine. Each CDR3 is given with its conserved first and last residue. Each record gives: D gene, clone size, J gene, V gene, CDR3 protein, CDR3 DNA. The D gene is left open where the match is weak. Rows give clone size only sometimes, using once, few, many, or a class for an expanded clone.

NA	once	TRBJ2-2	TRBV11-2	CASTLSRWNTGELFF	TGTGCCAGCACCCTGTCCAGGTGGAACACCGGGGAGCTGTTTTTT
NA	NA	TRBJ1-2	TRBV18	CASSPKTDSNYGYTF	TGTGCCAGCTCACCGAAGACAGATTCTAACTATGGCTACACCTTC
TRBD1	medium-sized	TRBJ1-3	TRBV5-1	CASSFGPHRQGATGNTIYF	TGCGCCAGCAGCTTCGGGCCCCACAGACAGGGGGCTACGGGAAACACCATATATTTT
NA	once	TRBJ2-7	TRBV11-2	CASSYPVGRSYEQYF	TGTGCCAGCAGCTACCCCGTGGGGCGGTCCTACGAGCAGTACTTC
TRBD2	NA	TRBJ2-1	TRBV5-6	CASSRLAVSYNEQFF	TGTGCCAGCAGCCGACTAGCGGTCTCCTACAATGAGCAGTTCTTC
NA	once	TRBJ2-5	TRBV20-1	CSASTGRRLETQYF	TGCAGTGCTAGTACAGGGAGGAGGTTAGAGACCCAGTACTTC
TRBD1	NA	TRBJ1-4	TRBV10-2	CASRDHAWTGENEKLFF	TGCGCCAGCAGGGATCACGCTTGGACAGGGGAAAATGAAAAACTGTTTTTT
TRBD2	NA	TRBJ2-7	TRBV7-9	CASSQGGGGYGHEQYF	TGTGCCAGCAGCCAAGGCGGGGGGGGATACGGCCACGAGCAGTACTTC
TRBD1	NA	TRBJ2-7	TRBV29-1	CSAYRDRGYEQYF	TGCAGCGCTTACCGGGACAGGGGCTACGAGCAGTACTTC
TRBD1	NA	TRBJ1-2	TRBV10-3	CAISPGTEYGYTF	TGTGCCATCAGCCCCGGGACAGAATATGGCTACACCTTC
TRBD1	NA	TRBJ1-3	TRBV28	CATQGDRAAGNTIYF	TGTGCCACCCAGGGAGACAGGGCCGCTGGAAACACCATATATTTT
NA	NA	TRBJ2-1	TRBV3-1/TRBV3-2	CASSQERGAGAYNEQFF	TGTGCCAGCAGCCAAGAGAGAGGGGCAGGGGCCTACAATGAGCAGTTCTTC
TRBD2	NA	TRBJ2-3	TRBV5-6	CASSDLAGASQPSTDTQYF	TGTGCCAGCAGTGACCTAGCGGGGGCCTCCCAGCCTAGCACAGATACGCAGTATTTT
NA	once	TRBJ1-6	TRBV5-4	CASSQEVNSPLHF	TGTGCCAGCAGCCAGGAGGTCAATTCACCCCTCCACTTT
TRBD1	NA	TRBJ1-5	TRBV4-1	CASSEGTALNSNQPQHF	TGCGCCAGCAGCGAAGGGACAGCCCTAAATAGCAATCAGCCCCAGCATTTT
NA	few	TRBJ1-3	TRBV5-1	CASSLALGSGNTIYF	TGCGCCAGCAGCTTGGCCCTGGGATCTGGAAACACCATATATTTT
NA	NA	TRBJ2-1	TRBV4-3	CASSQNSLSSYNEQFF	TGCGCCAGCAGCCAAAACTCCTTAAGCTCCTACAATGAGCAGTTCTTC
NA	NA	TRBJ1-1	TRBV4-2	CASSQEVGGGTEAFF	TGTGCCAGCAGCCAAGAGGTGGGAGGGGGCACTGAAGCTTTCTTT
NA	NA	TRBJ1-3	TRBV6-5	CASSAVSGNTIYF	TGTGCCAGCAGCGCAGTCTCTGGAAACACCATATATTTT
NA	NA	TRBJ2-5	TRBV6-5	CASSYARVQYF	TGTGCCAGCAGTTATGCGAGGGTCCAGTACTTC
TRBD1	once	TRBJ2-1	TRBV7-2	CASSWDRGQGEQFF	TGTGCCAGCAGCTGGGACAGGGGGCAGGGTGAGCAGTTCTTC
NA	NA	TRBJ2-7	TRBV3-1/TRBV3-2	CASSQSAGVIYEQYF	TGTGCCAGCAGCCAGAGCGCAGGGGTAATCTACGAGCAGTACTTC
NA	once	TRBJ1-1	TRBV7-2	CASSLMPSGETEAFF	TGTGCCAGCAGCTTAATGCCCTCAGGGGAAACTGAAGCTTTCTTT
NA	NA	TRBJ2-3	TRBV18	CASSPGLFSTDTQYF	TGTGCCAGCTCACCGGGACTTTTTAGCACAGATACGCAGTATTTT
TRBD1	NA	TRBJ1-2	TRBV12-3/TRBV12-4	CASSLGQGYGYTF	TGTGCCAGCAGTTTAGGACAGGGCTATGGCTACACCTTC
NA	once	TRBJ2-7	TRBV6-5	CASRKQGTEPYEQYF	TGTGCCAGCAGAAAACAGGGAACTGAACCCTACGAGCAGTACTTC
NA	NA	TRBJ1-3	TRBV18	CASSNGLLSSGNTIYF	TGTGCCAGCTCAAACGGACTCCTCTCCTCTGGAAACACCATATATTTT
NA	once	TRBJ1-5	TRBV6-2/TRBV6-3	CASTPGGRMNQPQHF	TGTGCCAGCACCCCGGGGGGGCGCATGAATCAGCCCCAGCATTTT
NA	NA	TRBJ2-7	TRBV20-1	CSASSGHEQYF	TGCAGTGCCAGTTCGGGCCACGAGCAGTACTTC
NA	NA	TRBJ1-1	TRBV6-6	CASSYSEGGRKNEAFF	TGTGCCAGCAGTTACTCAGAGGGGGGCCGAAAGAATGAAGCTTTCTTT
NA	NA	TRBJ1-1	TRBV5-1	CASSLPDRIEAFF	TGCGCCAGCAGCTTGCCTGACAGGATTGAAGCTTTCTTT
NA	few	TRBJ2-7	TRBV3-1/TRBV3-2	CASSQVSYEQYF	TGTGCCAGCAGCCAAGTCAGTTACGAGCAGTACTTC
TRBD1	NA	TRBJ1-2	TRBV5-4	CASSQQGASGYTF	TGTGCCAGCAGTCAACAGGGGGCTAGCGGCTACACCTTC
TRBD2	NA	TRBJ2-7	TRBV4-1	CASSQGGLAGDGRHEQYF	TGCGCCAGCAGCCAGGGGGGACTAGCGGGAGATGGGCGGCACGAGCAGTACTTC
TRBD2	few	TRBJ2-7	TRBV11-2	CASSLDPGGAGMKYF	TGTGCCAGCAGCTTAGATCCGGGGGGGGCAGGAATGAAGTACTTC
TRBD1	NA	TRBJ2-5	TRBV5-1	CASSLAPIGQGGGETQYF	TGCGCCAGCAGCTTGGCCCCCATAGGACAGGGCGGTGGAGAGACCCAGTACTTC
TRBD2	once	TRBJ2-3	TRBV20-1	CSASISGGADTQYF	TGCAGTGCTAGTATTAGCGGGGGGGCAGATACGCAGTATTTT
NA	NA	TRBJ2-2	TRBV28	CASRAAGTRNTGELFF	TGTGCCAGCAGAGCGGCCGGGACAAGGAACACCGGGGAGCTGTTTTTT
TRBD2	NA	TRBJ2-1	TRBV7-6	CASSLVLAGVNEQFF	TGTGCCAGCAGCTTAGTCCTAGCGGGGGTCAATGAGCAGTTCTTC
TRBD1	once	TRBJ1-2	TRBV5-6	CASSLAGQGAYGYTF	TGTGCCAGCAGCTTGGCGGGACAGGGGGCCTATGGCTACACCTTC
NA	NA	TRBJ2-5	TRBV5-1	CASSLARPRETQYF	TGCGCCAGCAGCTTGGCCCGCCCCCGGGAGACCCAGTACTTC
NA	few	TRBJ1-5	TRBV4-1	CASSQVGLNQPQHF	TGCGCCAGCAGCCAAGTGGGTCTCAATCAGCCCCAGCATTTT
TRBD1	NA	TRBJ1-6	TRBV5-1	CASQTGTGEQASPLHF	TGCGCCAGCCAAACCGGGACAGGGGAGCAGGCTTCACCCCTCCACTTT
NA	once	TRBJ1-2	TRBV6-5	CASSMGPRGGYGYTF	TGTGCCAGCAGTATGGGACCGAGGGGAGGCTATGGCTACACCTTC
NA	NA	TRBJ1-1	TRBV5-1	CASSLAGGDNTEAFF	TGCGCCAGCAGCTTGGCCGGGGGGGACAACACTGAAGCTTTCTTT
NA	NA	TRBJ1-1	TRBV3-1/TRBV3-2	CASSQDITGRGTEAFF	TGTGCCAGCAGCCAAGACATCACAGGGAGGGGTACTGAAGCTTTCTTT
NA	few	TRBJ2-1	TRBV6-2/TRBV6-3	CASSYSQPVYNEQFF	TGTGCCAGCAGTTATTCCCAACCCGTATACAATGAGCAGTTCTTC
NA	NA	TRBJ2-4	TRBV11-2	CASSRTGGVAKNIQYF	TGTGCCAGCAGCCGTACAGGGGGGGTAGCCAAAAACATTCAGTACTTC